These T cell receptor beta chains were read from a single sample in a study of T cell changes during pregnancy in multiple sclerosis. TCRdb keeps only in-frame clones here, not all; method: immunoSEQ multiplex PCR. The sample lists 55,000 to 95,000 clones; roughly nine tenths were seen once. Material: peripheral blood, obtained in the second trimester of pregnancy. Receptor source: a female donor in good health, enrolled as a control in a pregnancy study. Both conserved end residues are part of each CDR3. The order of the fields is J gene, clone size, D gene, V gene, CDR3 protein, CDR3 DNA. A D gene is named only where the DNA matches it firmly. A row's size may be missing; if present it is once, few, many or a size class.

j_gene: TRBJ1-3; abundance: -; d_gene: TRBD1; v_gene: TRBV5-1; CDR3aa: CASSVGQGRNTIYF; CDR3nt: TGCGCCAGCAGCGTGGGACAGGGGCGAAACACCATATATTTT
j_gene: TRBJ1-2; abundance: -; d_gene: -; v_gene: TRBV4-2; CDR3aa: CASSNLVGGRRGYTF; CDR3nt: TGTGCCAGCAGCAACCTTGTGGGGGGGAGGAGGGGCTACACCTTC
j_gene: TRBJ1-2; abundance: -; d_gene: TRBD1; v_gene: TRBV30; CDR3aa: CAWSPGTDNYGYTF; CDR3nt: TGTGCCTGGAGCCCCGGGACAGATAACTATGGCTACACCTTC
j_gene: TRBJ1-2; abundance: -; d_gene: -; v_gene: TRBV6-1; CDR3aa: CASSDKGKVAYGYTF; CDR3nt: TGTGCCAGCAGTGACAAGGGGAAAGTCGCCTATGGCTACACCTTC
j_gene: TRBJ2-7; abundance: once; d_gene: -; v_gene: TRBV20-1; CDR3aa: CSARDGDEQYF; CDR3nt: TGCAGTGCTAGAGATGGAGACGAGCAGTACTTC
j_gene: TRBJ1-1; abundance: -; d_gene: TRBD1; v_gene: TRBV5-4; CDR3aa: CASSPRDRGERNTEAFF; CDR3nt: TGTGCCAGCAGCCCCCGGGACAGGGGTGAACGGAACACTGAAGCTTTCTTT
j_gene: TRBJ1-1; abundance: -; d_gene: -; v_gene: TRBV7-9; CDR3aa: CASSSPGDTEAFF; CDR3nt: TGTGCCAGCAGCTCGCCGGGGGACACTGAAGCTTTCTTT
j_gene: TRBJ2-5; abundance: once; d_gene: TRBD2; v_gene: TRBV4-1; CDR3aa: CASSQGNGRGGRETQYF; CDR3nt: TGCGCCAGCAGCCAAGGAAACGGGCGGGGGGGCCGAGAGACCCAGTACTTC
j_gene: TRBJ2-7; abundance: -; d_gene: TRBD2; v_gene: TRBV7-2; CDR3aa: CASSYRGGSTTFSYEQYF; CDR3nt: TGTGCCAGCAGCTATCGGGGGGGGTCCACCACGTTCTCCTACGAGCAGTACTTC
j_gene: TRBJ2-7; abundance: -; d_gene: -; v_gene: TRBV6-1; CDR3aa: CASSAREQYF; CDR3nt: TGTGCCAGCAGTGCGCGCGAGCAGTACTTC
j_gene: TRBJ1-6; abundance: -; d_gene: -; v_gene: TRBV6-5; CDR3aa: CASSSGTPNNSPLHF; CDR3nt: TGTGCCAGCAGCTCCGGGACACCGAATAATTCACCCCTCCACTTT
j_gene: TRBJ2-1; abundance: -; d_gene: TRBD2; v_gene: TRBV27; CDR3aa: CASSRKGTSGYNEQFF; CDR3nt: TGTGCCAGCAGCCGAAAAGGGACTAGCGGCTACAATGAGCAGTTCTTC
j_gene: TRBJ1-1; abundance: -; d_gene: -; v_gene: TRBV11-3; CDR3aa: CASSPGPGGTEAFF; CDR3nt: TGTGCCAGCAGCCCAGGGCCCGGGGGGACTGAAGCTTTCTTT
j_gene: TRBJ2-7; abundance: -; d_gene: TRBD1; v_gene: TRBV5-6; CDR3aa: CASSLGTGFYEQYF; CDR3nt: TGTGCCAGCAGCTTAGGGACAGGATTCTACGAGCAGTACTTC
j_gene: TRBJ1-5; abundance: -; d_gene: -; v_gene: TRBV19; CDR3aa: CATQDGGNQPQHF; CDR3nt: TGTGCCACCCAGGATGGCGGCAATCAGCCCCAGCATTTT
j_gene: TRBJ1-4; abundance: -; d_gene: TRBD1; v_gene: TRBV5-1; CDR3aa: CASSSGQSNEKLFF; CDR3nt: TGCGCCAGCAGCTCGGGACAGTCCAATGAAAAACTGTTTTTT
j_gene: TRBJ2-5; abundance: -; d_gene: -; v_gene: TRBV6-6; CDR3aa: CASSKGQNWGETQYF; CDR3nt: TGTGCCAGCAGCAAAGGACAGAACTGGGGGGAGACCCAGTACTTC
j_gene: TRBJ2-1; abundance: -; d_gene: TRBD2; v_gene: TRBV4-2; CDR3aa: CASSQALAGGYNEQFF; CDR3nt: TGTGCCAGCAGCCAAGCACTAGCGGGGGGTTACAATGAGCAGTTCTTC
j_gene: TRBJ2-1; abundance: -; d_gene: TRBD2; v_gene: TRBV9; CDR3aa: CASSSRTSGGYNEQFF; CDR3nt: TGTGCCAGCAGCTCCAGGACTAGCGGGGGGTACAATGAGCAGTTCTTC
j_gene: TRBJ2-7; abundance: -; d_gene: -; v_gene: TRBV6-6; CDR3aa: CASSYSDPPAGEQYF; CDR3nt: TGTGCCAGCAGTTACTCGGATCCCCCGGCGGGCGAGCAGTACTTC
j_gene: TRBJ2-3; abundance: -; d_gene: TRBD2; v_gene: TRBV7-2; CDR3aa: CASSSSGGAVDTQYF; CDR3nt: TGTGCCAGCAGCTCTAGCGGGGGGGCAGTAGATACGCAGTATTTT
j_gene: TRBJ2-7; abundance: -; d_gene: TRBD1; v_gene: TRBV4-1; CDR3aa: CASSQGRQGLAHEQYF; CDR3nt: TGCGCCAGCAGCCAAGGACGACAGGGGCTGGCTCACGAGCAGTACTTC
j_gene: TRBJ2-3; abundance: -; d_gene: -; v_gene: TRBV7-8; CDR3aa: CASSDFGATSRTDTQYF; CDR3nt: TGTGCCAGCAGTGATTTCGGTGCGACTTCGCGCACAGATACGCAGTATTTT
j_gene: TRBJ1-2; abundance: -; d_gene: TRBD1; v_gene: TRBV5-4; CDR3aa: CASSSLDRGPMGYTF; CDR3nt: TGTGCCAGCAGCTCCCTGGACAGGGGGCCGATGGGCTACACCTTC
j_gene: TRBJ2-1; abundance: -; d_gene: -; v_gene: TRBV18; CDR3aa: CASSPHGDEQFF; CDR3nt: TGTGCCAGCTCACCACACGGGGATGAGCAGTTCTTC
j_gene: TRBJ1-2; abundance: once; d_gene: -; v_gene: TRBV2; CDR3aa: CASSDSSGYTF; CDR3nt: TGTGCCAGCAGTGATTCAAGCGGCTACACCTTC
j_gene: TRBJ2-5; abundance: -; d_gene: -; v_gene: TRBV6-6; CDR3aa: CASEGGVRETQYF; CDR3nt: TGTGCCAGCGAGGGCGGGGTACGAGAGACCCAGTACTTC
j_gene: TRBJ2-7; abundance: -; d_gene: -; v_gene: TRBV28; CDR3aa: CASSDIGGGEQYF; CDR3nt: TGTGCCAGCAGTGACATAGGGGGTGGCGAGCAGTACTTC
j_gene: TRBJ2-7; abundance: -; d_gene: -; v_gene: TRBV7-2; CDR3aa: CASSLIGYEAGDLEQYF; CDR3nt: TGTGCCAGCAGCTTAATAGGATACGAGGCAGGGGATTTGGAGCAGTACTTC
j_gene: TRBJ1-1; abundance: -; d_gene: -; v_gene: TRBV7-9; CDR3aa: CASSLGQNTEAFF; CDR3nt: TGTGCCAGCAGCCTAGGACAGAACACTGAAGCTTTCTTT
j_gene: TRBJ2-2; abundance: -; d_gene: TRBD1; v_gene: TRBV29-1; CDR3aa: CSGRRQGSTGELFF; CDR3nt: TGCAGCGGCAGAAGACAGGGATCCACCGGGGAGCTGTTTTTT
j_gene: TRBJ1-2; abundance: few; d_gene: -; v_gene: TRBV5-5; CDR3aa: CASSPGDHHGYTF; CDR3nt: TGTGCCAGCAGCCCGGGGGATCACCATGGCTACACCTTC
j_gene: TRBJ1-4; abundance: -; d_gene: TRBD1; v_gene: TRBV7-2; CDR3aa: CASSLARGSVYTNEKLFF; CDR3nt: TGTGCCAGCAGCTTAGCCAGGGGGTCGGTTTATACTAATGAAAAACTGTTTTTT
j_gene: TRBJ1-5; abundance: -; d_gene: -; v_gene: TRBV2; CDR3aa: CASSVRGSSNQPQHF; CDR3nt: TGTGCCAGCAGTGTCAGGGGCTCGAGCAATCAGCCCCAGCATTTT
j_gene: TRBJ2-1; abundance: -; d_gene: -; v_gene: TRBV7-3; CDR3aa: CASSLTESSYNEQFF; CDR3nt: TGTGCCAGCAGCTTAACCGAGAGCTCCTACAATGAGCAGTTCTTC
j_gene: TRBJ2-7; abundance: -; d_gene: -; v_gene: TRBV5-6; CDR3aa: CASSRLSMNRYEQYF; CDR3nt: TGTGCCAGCAGTCGTCTATCCATGAACCGGTACGAGCAGTACTTC
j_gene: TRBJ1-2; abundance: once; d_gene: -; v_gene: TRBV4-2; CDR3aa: CASSIERTANYGYTF; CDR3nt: TGTGCCAGCAGCATAGAACGGACAGCTAACTATGGCTACACCTTC
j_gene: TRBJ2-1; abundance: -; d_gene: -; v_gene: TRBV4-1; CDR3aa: CASSQVNLVSYNEQFF; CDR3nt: TGCGCCAGCAGCCAAGTTAATCTAGTCTCCTACAATGAGCAGTTCTTC
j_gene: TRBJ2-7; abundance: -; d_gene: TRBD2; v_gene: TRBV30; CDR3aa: CAWSAGGPYEQYF; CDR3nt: TGTGCCTGGAGTGCGGGGGGTCCCTACGAGCAGTACTTC